This TCR beta chain derives from a study of STAT5B mutations in CD4+ large granular lymphocyte leukemia. As for the study in general: The CDR3 'QG' motif was associated with a particular HLA allele among healthy donors.

The CDR3 contains 15 residues. Germline CDR1 and CDR2: SGHRS and YFSETQ. Deletions cut 4 bases from V and 5 bases from J, with 15 bases between. Concerning this clone: What it recognizes is unknown.

Study results and caveats: Approximately 25% of private leukemic clonotypes occurred rarely in other patients' non-leukemic repertoires. TRBV06-family usage was enriched in top patient clones (8/27) versus controls (2/35).

This was a survey-level run. TCRdb's table, derived via immunoSEQ multiplex PCR, lists solely in-frame clones and lacks some. The table lists some 45,000 clones, approximately 86% of them singletons. The chain carries TRBV5-1 and TRBJ1-4, with D maybe TRBD1 (6 bases). The sequencing sample was made of CD4+ T cells from blood buffy coats. The source is a human donor in good health. CDR3 coding DNA: TGCGCCAGCAGCACTACAGGGACGGACAATGAAAAACTGTTTTTT. The encoded protein is CASSTTGTDNEKLFF.